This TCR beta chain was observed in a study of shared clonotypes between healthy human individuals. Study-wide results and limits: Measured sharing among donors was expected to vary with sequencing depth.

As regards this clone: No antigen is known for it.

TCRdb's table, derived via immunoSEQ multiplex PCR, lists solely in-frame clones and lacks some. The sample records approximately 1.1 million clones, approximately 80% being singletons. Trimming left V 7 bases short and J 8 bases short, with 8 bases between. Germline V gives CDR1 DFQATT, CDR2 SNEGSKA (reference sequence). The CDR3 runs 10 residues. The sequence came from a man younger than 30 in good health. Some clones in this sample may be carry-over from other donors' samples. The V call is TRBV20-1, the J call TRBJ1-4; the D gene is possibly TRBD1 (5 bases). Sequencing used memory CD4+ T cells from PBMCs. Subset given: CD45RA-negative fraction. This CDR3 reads CSGGVEKLFF. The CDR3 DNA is TGCAGTGGGGGGGTCGAAAAACTGTTTTTT.